Following are 14 T cell receptor beta chains from one sample sequenced in a study of shared clonotypes between healthy human individuals. Clones were sequenced by immunoSEQ multiplex PCR, and TCRdb holds only the in-frame ones, with some missing. The repertoire holds around 2.5 million clones, with more than 85% as singletons. Sequencing was carried out using naive CD4+ T cells from PBMCs. The subset here: CD45RA+ positively selected. The source is a man between 18 and 35 years old in good health. Some clones in this sample may be carry-over from other donors' samples.

This chain connects TRBV7-6 to TRBJ2-7, with D possibly being TRBD1 (6 bases). The CDR3 loop spans 14 amino acids. Per the germline V gene, CDR1 is SGHVS and CDR2 is FNYEAQ. V was clipped by 2 bases and J by 2 bases, with 10 bases between them. CDR3 nucleotides: TGTGCCAGCAGCTTACAGAAGGGGGCCTACGAGCAGTACTTC. Residues: CASSLQKGAYEQYF.

The CDR3 sequence: CASSLGGRDYNEQFF. The CDR3 DNA is TGTGCCAGCAGCTTAGGCGGCAGGGACTACAATGAGCAGTTCTTC. This chain uses TRBV13 with TRBJ2-1; maybe TRBD1 (5 bases). The V gene lost 0 bases and the J gene lost 3 bases, with 9 bases spanning the gap. The CDR3 sequence is 15 residues long. Germline V gene data show CDR1 as PRHDT and CDR2 as FYEKMQ (reference sequence).

The chain carries TRBV29-1 and TRBJ1-1, with D perhaps matching TRBD1 (5 bases). Between the trimmed V and J ends, which lost 4 bases and 7 bases, there was a span of 10 bases. From germline, CDR1 is SQVTM and CDR2 ANQGSEA. This CDR3 region has 11 residues. This chain's CDR3 is CSVVGGFEAFF. The CDR3 coding sequence is TGCAGCGTTGTGGGGGGGTTTGAAGCTTTCTTT.

V is TRBV28 and J is TRBJ2-2; 8 nucleotides line up with TRBD1. Germline values: CDR1 MDHEN, CDR2 SYDVKM. The CDR3 has 17 residues. V dropped 3 bases and J dropped 1; count of bases not matched to a gene: 7. The CDR3 sequence is CASSLYWDRLNTGELFF. CDR3 DNA: TGTGCCAGCAGTTTGTATTGGGACAGGCTGAACACCGGGGAGCTGTTTTTT.

The CDR3 loop reads CASSPSGTQCQKLFF. CDR3 bases: TGTGCCAGCAGCCCCTCCGGGACACAATGTCAAAAACTGTTTTTT. The chain joins TRBV5-7 to TRBJ1-4, with TRBD1 as a possible D gene (6 bases). TRBV5-7 is recorded as an ORF, its role being uncertain. The CDR3 totals 15 residues. V lost 4 bases and J 9 bases, leaving 19 bases between the germline ends.

This chain connects TRBV10-3 to TRBJ2-3; D could derive from TRBD1 or TRBD2 (5 bases each). Germline values: CDR1 ENHRY, CDR2 SYGVKD. V shed 4 bases and J shed 1 base, with 15 bases lying between them. The CDR3 spans 16 residues. The CDR3 region is CAISAASGLGTDTQYF. CDR3 nucleotide sequence: TGTGCCATCAGTGCCGCCTCGGGGCTGGGCACAGATACGCAGTATTTT.

The genes are TRBV4-2 and TRBJ1-5, with D possibly matching TRBD1 (5 bases). Germline CDR1 LGHNA, CDR2 YNFKEQ. This CDR3 has 15 residues. Trimming stripped 3 bases from V and 2 bases from J, with 11 bases between. The CDR3 DNA follows: TGTGCCAGCAGCCATGACAGCAACGGCAATCAGCCCCAGCATTTT. Translation: CASSHDSNGNQPQHF.

The gene calls are TRBV5-6 and TRBJ1-1; D gene ambiguous. Germline V gives CDR1 SGHDT, CDR2 YYEEEE. The CDR3 consists of 14 residues. V was pared by 0 bases and J by 6 bases, with 12 bases between. Here the CDR3 DNA reads TGTGCCAGCAGCTTGGAAAGATACTCGGCTGAAGCTTTCTTT. Translated, it gives CASSLERYSAEAFF.

The J gene is TRBJ2-4, the V gene TRBV4-1; 10 positions match TRBD1. With 2 bases clipped from V and 4 bases from J, the junction kept 2 bases outside the gene matches. Germline values: CDR1 MGHRA, CDR2 YSYEKL. This CDR3 is 15 amino acids long. DNA for the CDR3: TGCGCCAGCAGCCAACGACAGGGGGCTAAAAACATTCAGTACTTC. The encoded protein is CASSQRQGAKNIQYF.

This chain joins TRBV7-9 and TRBJ1-1; D uncertain. The CDR3 has 19 residues. Germline V lookup: CDR1 SEHNR, CDR2 FQNEAQ (reference sequence). V dropped 5 bases and J dropped 0 bases, with 25 bases sitting between them. CDR3 amino acids: CASSLSFDGWEDLNTEAFF. The DNA of the CDR3 is TGTGCCAGCAGCCTCTCCTTCGACGGATGGGAAGACCTGAACACTGAAGCTTTCTTT.

This chain connects TRBV6-1 to TRBJ1-5; no definite D call. The CDR3 contains 16 residues. Trimming left V 3 bases short and J 6 bases short, with 18 bases between. Germline V lookup: CDR1 MNHNS, CDR2 SASEGT. The CDR3 region has the DNA TGTGCCAGCAGTGACCCATCGCGGCCCATCAGTCAGCCCCAGCATTTT. Its protein product is CASSDPSRPISQPQHF.

This chain connects TRBV2 to TRBJ2-1; D call uncertain. Germline loops: CDR1 SNHLY, CDR2 FYNNEI. V lost 6 bases and J 3 bases, leaving 15 bases between the germline ends. This CDR3 has 15 amino acids. CDR3: CASSGPVIGYNEQFF. Here the CDR3 DNA reads TGTGCCAGCAGCGGGCCCGTAATCGGCTACAATGAGCAGTTCTTC.

Details on this clone: Different DNA sequences within this sample yield the same CDR3. V is TRBV18 and J is TRBJ2-7; TRBD2 matches 11 bases. This CDR3 comprises 15 residues. The germline V gene encodes CDR1 KGHSH and CDR2 LQKENI. V shed 0 bases and J 3 bases; nucleotides not matched to a gene: 1. The CDR3 DNA sequence: TGTGCCAGCTCACCACCTAGCGGGAGGGGCTACGAGCAGTACTTC. Amino acids: CASSPPSGRGYEQYF.

The rearrangement links TRBV28 to TRBJ2-7; D is ambiguous. The V and J ends lost 5 bases and 4 bases respectively, with 9 bases between them. Germline V lookup: CDR1 MDHEN, CDR2 SYDVKM. The CDR3 consists of 12 residues. In nucleotides, the CDR3 is TGTGCCAGCAGTCCACCACGGTACGAGCAGTACTTC. It encodes CASSPPRYEQYF. Complete variable domain (other parts from reference TRBV28 and TRBJ2-7): DVKVTQSSRYLVKRTGEKVFLECVQDMDHENMFWYRQDPGLGLRLIYFSYDVKMKEKGDIPEGYSVSREKKERFSLILESASTNQTSMYLCASSPPRYEQYFGPGTRLTVT.